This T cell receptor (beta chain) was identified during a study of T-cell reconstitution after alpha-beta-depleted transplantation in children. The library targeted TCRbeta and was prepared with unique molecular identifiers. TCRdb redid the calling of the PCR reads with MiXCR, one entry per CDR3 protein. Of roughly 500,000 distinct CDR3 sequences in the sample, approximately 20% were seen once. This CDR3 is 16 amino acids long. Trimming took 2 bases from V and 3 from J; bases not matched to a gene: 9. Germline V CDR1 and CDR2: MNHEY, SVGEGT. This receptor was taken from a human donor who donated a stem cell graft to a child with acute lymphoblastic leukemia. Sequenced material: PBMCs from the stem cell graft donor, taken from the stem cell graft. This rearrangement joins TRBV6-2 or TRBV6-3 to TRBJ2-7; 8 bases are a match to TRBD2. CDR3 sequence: CASSYKLAGRNYEQYF. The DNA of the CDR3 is TGTGCCAGCAGTTACAAATTAGCGGGACGAAACTACGAGCAGTACTTC.